This T cell receptor beta chain was captured in a study of blood T cell repertoires in COVID-19. The germline V gene encodes CDR1 SGHRS and CDR2 YFSETQ. Trimming took 3 bases from V and 2 from J, leaving 21 bases between them. CDR3 length: 17 residues. In the study's own analysis: Using reference gene primer amplification, nucleated cell counts were estimated. Assay: immunoSEQ multiplex PCR; the TCRdb copy retains only in-frame clones and omits some. D and trimming come from the DNA, and the V and J calls and clone size come from that table. The sample shows tens of thousands of clones, more than 75% of them seen only once.

The TCR was taken from an elderly man with active COVID-19. Sequences were obtained from peripheral blood. The chain carries TRBV5-1 and TRBJ2-7; D might be TRBD1 (6 bases). CDR3: CASSYGGGAGATYEQYF. The CDR3 nucleotides are TGCGCCAGCAGCTACGGAGGTGGGGCAGGGGCGACCTACGAGCAGTACTTC.